What follows is one T cell receptor (beta chain) and its context. Its antigen is as yet unknown. TCRdb reanalysed the reads using MiXCR and keeps one entry per CDR3 protein. Of around 300,000 distinct CDR3 sequences in the sample, roughly a fifth were seen once. This specimen comes from a study of T cell repertoires in cytomegalovirus infection. For the study at large: Matching HLA type, along with CMV infection, was indicated by public TCR beta signatures. General study points: Clonotypes of TCR beta that were HLA-C-restricted and CMV-specific dominated the ex vivo response.

The germline V and J ends were trimmed by 0 bases and 3 bases, with 2 bases remaining between them. The CDR3 is 12 residues long. The source is a human donor in good health (CMV status not recorded). Some clones in this sample may be carry-over from other donors' samples. The sequencing used cultured PBMCs, collected from culture after CMV antigen stimulation. J is TRBJ2-5 and V is TRBV12-3 or TRBV12-4, with D unclear. For the CDR3, the DNA is TGTGCCAGCAGTTTAGCGAAAGAGACCCAGTACTTC. Its translation: CASSLAKETQYF.